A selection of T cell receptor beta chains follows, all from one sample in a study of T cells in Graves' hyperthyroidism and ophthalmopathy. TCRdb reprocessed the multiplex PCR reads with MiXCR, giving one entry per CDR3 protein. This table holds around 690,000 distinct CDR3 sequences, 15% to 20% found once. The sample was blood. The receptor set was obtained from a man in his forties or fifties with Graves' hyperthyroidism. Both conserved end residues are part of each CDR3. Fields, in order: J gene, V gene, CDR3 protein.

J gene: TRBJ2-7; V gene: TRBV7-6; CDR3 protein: CASSLAVAGGPDEQYF
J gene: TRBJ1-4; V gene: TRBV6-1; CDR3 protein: CASSMPGQDEKLFF
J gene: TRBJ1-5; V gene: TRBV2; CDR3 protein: CASSEEGAYQPQHF
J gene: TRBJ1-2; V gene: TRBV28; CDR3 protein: CASSAGQLYGYTF
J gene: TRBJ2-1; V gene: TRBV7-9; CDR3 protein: CASSPAGITYNEQFF
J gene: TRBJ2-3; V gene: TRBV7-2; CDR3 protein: CASSYASGSRADTQYF
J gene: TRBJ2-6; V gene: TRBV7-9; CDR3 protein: CASSRDRGPKYTSGANVLTF
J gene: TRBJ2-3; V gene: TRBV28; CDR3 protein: CASSPRQGTSGSTDTQYF
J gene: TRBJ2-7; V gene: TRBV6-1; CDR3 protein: CASSRGGRKQYF
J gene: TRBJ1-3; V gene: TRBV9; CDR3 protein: CASSARTGVGGNTIYF
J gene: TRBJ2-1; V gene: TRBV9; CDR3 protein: CASSVEGLASGWQFF
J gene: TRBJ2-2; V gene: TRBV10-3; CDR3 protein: CAISALGLGDTGELFF
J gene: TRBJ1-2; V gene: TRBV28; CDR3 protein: CASKKGAVANYGYTF
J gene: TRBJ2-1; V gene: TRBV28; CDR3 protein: CASSFSGTGRRNEQFF
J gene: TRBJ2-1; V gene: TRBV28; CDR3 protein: CASSFGRGTEQFF
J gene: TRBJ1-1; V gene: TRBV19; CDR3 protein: CASSPGTGYGGNTEAFF
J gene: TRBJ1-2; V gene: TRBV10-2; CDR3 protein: CASSSGTAIYGYTF
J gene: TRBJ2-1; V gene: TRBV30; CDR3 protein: CAWSSTVQQFF
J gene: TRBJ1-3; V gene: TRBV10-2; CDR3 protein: CASSEGGTGNTIYF
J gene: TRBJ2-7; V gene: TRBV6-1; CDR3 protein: CASNGGHREQYF
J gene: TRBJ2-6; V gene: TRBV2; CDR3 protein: CASSGTGANVLTF
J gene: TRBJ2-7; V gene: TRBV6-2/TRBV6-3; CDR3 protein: CASSLDQGLREQYF
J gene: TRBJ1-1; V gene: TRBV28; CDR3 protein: CASSTRSGGTEAFF
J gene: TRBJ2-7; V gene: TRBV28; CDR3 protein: CASSFPGSPVYEQYF
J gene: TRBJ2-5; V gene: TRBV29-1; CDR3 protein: CSVEDRQTQYF
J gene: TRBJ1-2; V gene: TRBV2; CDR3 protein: CASGRSFYGYTF
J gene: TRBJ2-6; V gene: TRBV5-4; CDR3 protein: CASSLVSGRGSGANVLTF
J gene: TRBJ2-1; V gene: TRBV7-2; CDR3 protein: CASSKVGIAGGEQFF
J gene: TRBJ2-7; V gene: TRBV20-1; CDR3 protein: CSAYRDPFFYEQYF
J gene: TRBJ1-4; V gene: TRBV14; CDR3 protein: CASSQGRIAEKLFF
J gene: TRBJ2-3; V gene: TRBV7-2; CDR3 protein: CASSLGLAGGADTQYF
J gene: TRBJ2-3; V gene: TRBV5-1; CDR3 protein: CASSGTSGSHGTQYF
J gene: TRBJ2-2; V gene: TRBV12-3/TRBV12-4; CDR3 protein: CASRSPGELFF